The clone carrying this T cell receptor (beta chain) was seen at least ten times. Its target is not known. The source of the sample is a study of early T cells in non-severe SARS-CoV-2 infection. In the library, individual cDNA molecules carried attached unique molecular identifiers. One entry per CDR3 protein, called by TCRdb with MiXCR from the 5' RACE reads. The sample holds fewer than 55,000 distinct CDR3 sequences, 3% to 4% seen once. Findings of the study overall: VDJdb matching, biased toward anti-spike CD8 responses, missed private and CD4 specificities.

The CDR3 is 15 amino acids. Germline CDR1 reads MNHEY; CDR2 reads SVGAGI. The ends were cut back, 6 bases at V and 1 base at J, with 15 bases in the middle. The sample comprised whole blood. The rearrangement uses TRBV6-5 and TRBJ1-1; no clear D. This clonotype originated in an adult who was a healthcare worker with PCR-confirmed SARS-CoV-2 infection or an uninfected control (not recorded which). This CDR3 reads CASSAGRITNTEAFF. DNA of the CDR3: TGTGCCAGCAGCGCGGGGAGGATCACGAACACTGAAGCTTTCTTT.